This is a list of T cell receptor beta chains from one sample in a study of T cell clonotyping in hematopoietic cell transplantation. TCRdb's table, derived via immunoSEQ multiplex PCR, lists solely in-frame clones and lacks some. There are approximately 9,000 clones in the sample; 75% to 80% occur only once, and 45% lies in the top ten. The starting material was peripheral blood mononuclear cells, obtained 180 days after allogeneic stem cell transplant. Source of these receptors: a female patient in her fifties who had an allogeneic stem cell transplant from a related donor, so the T cells may come from the graft donor. Some clones in this sample may be carry-over from other donors' samples. The CDR3 runs from the conserved cysteine through the conserved F or W. The D gene is left open where the match is weak. Not every row has a clone size; where given, it reads once, few, many or a size class.

cdr3_aa: CASSLHPLAGKETQYF; cdr3_nt: TGTGCCAGCAGCCTACACCCCCTAGCGGGGAAAGAGACCCAGTACTTC; clone_size: .; d_call: TRBD2; v_call: TRBV7-2; j_call: TRBJ2-5
cdr3_aa: CASSLTGNSGANVLTF; cdr3_nt: TGTGCCAGCAGCTTGACAGGAAACTCTGGGGCCAACGTCCTGACTTTC; clone_size: .; d_call: .; v_call: TRBV11-3; j_call: TRBJ2-6
cdr3_aa: CASSGVAGGRNTIYF; cdr3_nt: TGTGCCAGCAGCGGAGTGGCAGGGGGGAGAAACACCATATATTTT; clone_size: .; d_call: TRBD1; v_call: TRBV9; j_call: TRBJ1-3
cdr3_aa: CASSLVAGGQVPQYF; cdr3_nt: TGTGCCAGCAGCTTAGTTGCGGGGGGGCAAGTTCCCCAGTACTTC; clone_size: few; d_call: TRBD2; v_call: TRBV7-6; j_call: TRBJ2-5
cdr3_aa: CASSGGYRVSYNEQFF; cdr3_nt: TGTGCCAGCAGCGGGGGGTACAGGGTCTCCTACAATGAGCAGTTCTTC; clone_size: .; d_call: .; v_call: TRBV5-6; j_call: TRBJ2-1
cdr3_aa: CASTLGSFQETQYF; cdr3_nt: TGTGCCAGTACCTTGGGTAGCTTCCAAGAGACCCAGTACTTC; clone_size: .; d_call: .; v_call: TRBV7-6; j_call: TRBJ2-5
cdr3_aa: CASSMQGSYGYTF; cdr3_nt: TGTGCCAGCTCAATGCAGGGGTCCTATGGCTACACCTTC; clone_size: .; d_call: .; v_call: TRBV6-5; j_call: TRBJ1-2
cdr3_aa: CASSLGSGTGELFF; cdr3_nt: TGTGCCAGCAGCTTAGGATCGGGTACCGGGGAGCTGTTTTTT; clone_size: .; d_call: .; v_call: TRBV7-2; j_call: TRBJ2-2
cdr3_aa: CASSLATQPQHF; cdr3_nt: TGTGCCAGCAGTTTAGCTACTCAGCCCCAGCATTTT; clone_size: .; d_call: .; v_call: TRBV28; j_call: TRBJ1-5
cdr3_aa: CASSSTGGNEKLFF; cdr3_nt: TGTGCCAGCAGTTCGACAGGGGGTAATGAAAAACTGTTTTTT; clone_size: .; d_call: TRBD1; v_call: TRBV28; j_call: TRBJ1-4
cdr3_aa: CASSPQGPGTDTQYF; cdr3_nt: TGTGCCAGCAGCCCTCAGGGGCCTGGCACAGATACGCAGTATTTT; clone_size: .; d_call: .; v_call: TRBV5-4; j_call: TRBJ2-3
cdr3_aa: CATSKVFGNQPQHF; cdr3_nt: TGTGCCACCAGTAAGGTTTTTGGCAATCAGCCCCAGCATTTT; clone_size: .; d_call: .; v_call: TRBV6-1; j_call: TRBJ1-5
cdr3_aa: CASSIQTQDREQFF; cdr3_nt: TGTGCCAGTAGTATTCAGACGCAGGACAGGGAGCAGTTCTTC; clone_size: once; d_call: TRBD1; v_call: TRBV19; j_call: TRBJ2-1
cdr3_aa: CSVEGQGATRETQYF; cdr3_nt: TGCAGCGTTGAAGGACAGGGGGCGACCCGGGAGACCCAGTACTTC; clone_size: once; d_call: TRBD1; v_call: TRBV29-1; j_call: TRBJ2-5
cdr3_aa: CARGQVENSPLHF; cdr3_nt: TGTGCCAGAGGACAGGTAGAAAATTCACCCCTCCACTTT; clone_size: .; d_call: TRBD1; v_call: TRBV2; j_call: TRBJ1-6
cdr3_aa: CASTPNRGRSPLHF; cdr3_nt: TGTGCCAGCACTCCAAACAGGGGGAGGTCACCCCTCCACTTT; clone_size: .; d_call: TRBD1; v_call: TRBV28; j_call: TRBJ1-6
cdr3_aa: CSVDGVSSQRQFF; cdr3_nt: TGCAGCGTTGATGGCGTCTCCTCTCAACGGCAGTTCTTC; clone_size: .; d_call: .; v_call: TRBV29-1; j_call: TRBJ2-1
cdr3_aa: CASSVRGSGANVLTF; cdr3_nt: TGTGCCAGCAGCGTACGGGGCTCCGGGGCCAACGTCCTGACTTTC; clone_size: .; d_call: .; v_call: TRBV9; j_call: TRBJ2-6
cdr3_aa: CASSATQGRSYGYTF; cdr3_nt: TGTGCCAGCAGTGCCACACAGGGAAGGAGCTATGGCTACACCTTC; clone_size: .; d_call: .; v_call: TRBV6-5; j_call: TRBJ1-2
cdr3_aa: CASRRSPTATYGYTF; cdr3_nt: TGTGCCAGCAGGCGCTCACCGACAGCTACCTATGGCTACACCTTC; clone_size: .; d_call: .; v_call: TRBV5-8; j_call: TRBJ1-2
cdr3_aa: CASSLDRGYSGELFF; cdr3_nt: TGTGCCAGCAGCCTGGACAGGGGGTACTCCGGGGAGCTGTTTTTT; clone_size: .; d_call: TRBD1; v_call: TRBV27; j_call: TRBJ2-2
cdr3_aa: CASSSTLATNEKLFF; cdr3_nt: TGTGCCAGCAGTTCGACACTCGCAACTAATGAAAAACTGTTTTTT; clone_size: .; d_call: .; v_call: TRBV28; j_call: TRBJ1-4
cdr3_aa: CASSTEDRALREAFF; cdr3_nt: TGTGCCAGTAGTACAGAGGACAGGGCCCTACGAGAAGCTTTCTTT; clone_size: .; d_call: TRBD1; v_call: TRBV19; j_call: TRBJ1-1
cdr3_aa: CASSLQGTTNTEAFF; cdr3_nt: TGTGCCAGCAGCTTACAGGGAACCACGAACACTGAAGCTTTCTTT; clone_size: once; d_call: .; v_call: TRBV7-3; j_call: TRBJ1-1
cdr3_aa: CASSLDGDTEAFF; cdr3_nt: TGTGCCAGCAGCTTAGATGGGGACACTGAAGCTTTCTTT; clone_size: few; d_call: .; v_call: TRBV11-3; j_call: TRBJ1-1
cdr3_aa: CSVEGGTGELFF; cdr3_nt: TGCAGCGTTGAAGGAGGCACCGGGGAGCTGTTTTTT; clone_size: .; d_call: .; v_call: TRBV29-1; j_call: TRBJ2-2
cdr3_aa: CASSFGQGASGANVLTF; cdr3_nt: TGCGCCAGCAGCTTTGGACAGGGGGCCTCTGGGGCCAACGTCCTGACTTTC; clone_size: .; d_call: TRBD1; v_call: TRBV5-1; j_call: TRBJ2-6